This record concerns one T cell receptor (beta chain) sequence. Clones were sequenced by immunoSEQ multiplex PCR, and TCRdb holds only the in-frame ones, with some missing. The sample has roughly 31,000 clones, around three quarters seen once. Brentuximab vedotin exposure varied among the patients, all of whom had relapsed after autologous stem cell transplantation. The data were obtained in a study of PD-1 blockade in classical Hodgkin lymphoma. The receptor comes from a human donor with classical Hodgkin lymphoma. Sequencing was performed on peripheral blood mononuclear cells (PBMCs), taken before the second cycle of nivolumab.

Written as DNA, the CDR3 is TGTGCCAGTAGTAGGCGACAAAGACTTGGTGAAAAACTGTTTTTT. Its protein is CASSRRQRLGEKLFF. V is TRBV19 and J is TRBJ1-4; D unresolved. This CDR3 is 15 amino acids long. CDR1 is LNHDA and CDR2 is SQIVND in the germline V gene (reference sequence). The germline V and J ends were trimmed by 4 bases and 7 bases, with 16 bases remaining between them. Drawing the rest from reference TRBV19 and TRBJ1-4, the complete variable domain is DGGITQSPKYLFRKEGQNVTLSCEQNLNHDAMYWYRQDPGQGLRLIYYSQIVNDFQKGDIAEGYSVSREKKESFPLTVTSAQKNPTAFYLCASSRRQRLGEKLFFGSGTQLSVL.